A selection of T cell receptor beta chains follows, all from one sample in a study of OX40 agonist ivuxolimab in advanced cancers. Sequenced by immunoSEQ multiplex PCR; TCRdb stores in-frame clones only, minus some. This sample has 60,000 to 100,000 clones, with around 87% found just once. The source material was CD4+ or CD8+ T cells sorted from blood, sampled in a trial of the OX40 agonist ivuxolimab. The receptor source for this set is an adult with an advanced solid tumor such as melanoma, head and neck, liver or kidney cancer. CDR3s include the opening cysteine and the closing phenylalanine or tryptophan. Each record gives: V gene, clone size, J gene, CDR3 length, D gene, CDR3 DNA, CDR3 protein. A D gene is named only where the DNA matches it firmly. Only some rows state a clone size, as once, few, many or a class for expanded clones.

V gene: TRBV19
clone size: NA
J gene: TRBJ2-1
CDR3 length: 15
D gene: NA
CDR3 DNA: TGTGCCAGTAGTATGGGCCTAGGGGTGGGCGATGAGCAGTTCTTC
CDR3 protein: CASSMGLGVGDEQFF

V gene: TRBV19
clone size: few
J gene: TRBJ2-2
CDR3 length: 15
D gene: NA
CDR3 DNA: TGTGCCAGCGCCGATAAGGCGGCGAACACCGGGGAGCTGTTTTTT
CDR3 protein: CASADKAANTGELFF

V gene: TRBV11-3
clone size: NA
J gene: TRBJ1-3
CDR3 length: 14
D gene: NA
CDR3 DNA: TGTGCCAGCAGCTTAGACAGGGACGGAAACACCATATATTTT
CDR3 protein: CASSLDRDGNTIYF

V gene: TRBV6-1
clone size: NA
J gene: TRBJ1-2
CDR3 length: 13
D gene: NA
CDR3 DNA: TGTGCCAGCAGTGATATGGGATTGGGCGGCTACACCTTC
CDR3 protein: CASSDMGLGGYTF

V gene: TRBV5-4
clone size: NA
J gene: TRBJ2-1
CDR3 length: 15
D gene: TRBD2
CDR3 DNA: TGTGCCAGCAGCCCGAGGACTAGCGGGATAAATGAGCAGTTCTTC
CDR3 protein: CASSPRTSGINEQFF

V gene: TRBV6-6
clone size: NA
J gene: TRBJ2-5
CDR3 length: 15
D gene: NA
CDR3 DNA: TGTGCCAGCAGGACAGGGACTGGTCGTTATGAGACCCAGTACTTC
CDR3 protein: CASRTGTGRYETQYF

V gene: TRBV18
clone size: NA
J gene: TRBJ2-2
CDR3 length: 15
D gene: NA
CDR3 DNA: TGTGCCAGCTCACCGTCCAGGGGTTTCGCCGGGGAGCTGTTTTTT
CDR3 protein: CASSPSRGFAGELFF

V gene: TRBV6-1
clone size: few
J gene: TRBJ1-1
CDR3 length: 13
D gene: NA
CDR3 DNA: TGTGCCAGCACCGGACACGTGAACACTGAAGCTTTCTTT
CDR3 protein: CASTGHVNTEAFF

V gene: TRBV11-2
clone size: NA
J gene: TRBJ1-1
CDR3 length: 15
D gene: TRBD1
CDR3 DNA: TGTGCCAGCAGCACGCGGACAGGGGAAAACACTGAAGCTTTCTTT
CDR3 protein: CASSTRTGENTEAFF

V gene: TRBV4-2
clone size: NA
J gene: TRBJ2-3
CDR3 length: 23
D gene: TRBD2
CDR3 DNA: TGTGCCAGCAGCCAAACCTATGGGGGACCCCTGACTAGCGGGAGTTTAGGCACAGATACGCAGTATTTT
CDR3 protein: CASSQTYGGPLTSGSLGTDTQYF

V gene: TRBV5-1
clone size: NA
J gene: TRBJ2-3
CDR3 length: 19
D gene: NA
CDR3 DNA: TGCGCCAGCAGCTTGTATCGTTCGGGTCGGACTCCGCATACAGATACGCAGTATTTT
CDR3 protein: CASSLYRSGRTPHTDTQYF

V gene: TRBV6-1
clone size: NA
J gene: TRBJ2-7
CDR3 length: 12
D gene: NA
CDR3 DNA: TGTGCCAGCTCTGCAGTGGGCTACGAGCAGTACTTC
CDR3 protein: CASSAVGYEQYF

V gene: TRBV6-1
clone size: NA
J gene: TRBJ1-5
CDR3 length: 15
D gene: NA
CDR3 DNA: TGTGCCAGCAGTGAAGTCCGAGGGCTTGGTCAGCCCCAGCATTTT
CDR3 protein: CASSEVRGLGQPQHF

V gene: TRBV7-2
clone size: NA
J gene: TRBJ2-5
CDR3 length: 13
D gene: TRBD1
CDR3 DNA: TGTGCCAGCAGCTTTCAGGGGGAGGAGACCCAGTACTTC
CDR3 protein: CASSFQGEETQYF

V gene: TRBV14
clone size: NA
J gene: TRBJ1-6
CDR3 length: 16
D gene: TRBD1
CDR3 DNA: TGTGCCAGCAGCCGGGACAGGGCCTTCTCGCCATCACCCCTCCACTTT
CDR3 protein: CASSRDRAFSPSPLHF

V gene: TRBV6-5
clone size: once
J gene: TRBJ1-1
CDR3 length: 14
D gene: TRBD1
CDR3 DNA: TGTGCCAGCAGTTCGACCGAGGGGACAGGGGAAGCTTTCTTT
CDR3 protein: CASSSTEGTGEAFF

V gene: TRBV5-1
clone size: NA
J gene: TRBJ1-4
CDR3 length: 14
D gene: NA
CDR3 DNA: TGCGCCAGCAGCGTGGACTCGAAAGGTCAAAAACTGTTTTTT
CDR3 protein: CASSVDSKGQKLFF

V gene: TRBV7-9
clone size: NA
J gene: TRBJ1-1
CDR3 length: 13
D gene: NA
CDR3 DNA: TGTGCCAGCAGCCCCATGTTGAACACTGAAGCTTTCTTT
CDR3 protein: CASSPMLNTEAFF

V gene: TRBV11-3
clone size: NA
J gene: TRBJ2-2
CDR3 length: 14
D gene: NA
CDR3 DNA: TGTGCCAGCAGCTTACGGGCAGGAGGCGGGGAGCTGTTTTTT
CDR3 protein: CASSLRAGGGELFF

V gene: TRBV18
clone size: NA
J gene: TRBJ2-7
CDR3 length: 15
D gene: TRBD1
CDR3 DNA: TGTGCCAGCTCACCACCGACAGGGGAAACCTACGAGCAGTACTTC
CDR3 protein: CASSPPTGETYEQYF

V gene: TRBV18
clone size: NA
J gene: TRBJ1-2
CDR3 length: 16
D gene: TRBD1
CDR3 DNA: TGTGCCAGCTCACCACGTGGTGGCAGGGGGAACTATGGCTACACCTTC
CDR3 protein: CASSPRGGRGNYGYTF

V gene: TRBV28
clone size: NA
J gene: TRBJ2-7
CDR3 length: 11
D gene: NA
CDR3 DNA: TGTGCCAGCAGTTTCGTCCACGAGCAGTACTTC
CDR3 protein: CASSFVHEQYF

V gene: TRBV7-6
clone size: once
J gene: TRBJ1-2
CDR3 length: 12
D gene: NA
CDR3 DNA: TGTGCCAGCAGCTTAGGTGTCGGAGGCTACACCTTC
CDR3 protein: CASSLGVGGYTF

V gene: TRBV18
clone size: NA
J gene: TRBJ2-5
CDR3 length: 14
D gene: NA
CDR3 DNA: TGTGCCAGCTCACTAACCAGGGGAGGAGAGACCCAGTACTTC
CDR3 protein: CASSLTRGGETQYF

V gene: TRBV7-9
clone size: NA
J gene: TRBJ2-7
CDR3 length: 13
D gene: TRBD1
CDR3 DNA: TGTGCCAGCGGGGGACAGGGTCGTGGCGAGCAGTACTTC
CDR3 protein: CASGGQGRGEQYF

V gene: TRBV6-4
clone size: NA
J gene: TRBJ2-4
CDR3 length: 13
D gene: NA
CDR3 DNA: TGTGCCAGCAGTGTCAACCTCGGGAACATTCAGTACTTC
CDR3 protein: CASSVNLGNIQYF

V gene: TRBV5-1
clone size: NA
J gene: TRBJ2-5
CDR3 length: 15
D gene: TRBD1
CDR3 DNA: TGCGCCAGCAGCTTGACAGGGGGGCGCCAAGAGACCCAGTACTTC
CDR3 protein: CASSLTGGRQETQYF

V gene: TRBV5-1
clone size: NA
J gene: TRBJ2-5
CDR3 length: 15
D gene: TRBD2
CDR3 DNA: TGCGCCAGCAGCTTGGCGACTAGCGGGAGTCAGACCCAGTACTTC
CDR3 protein: CASSLATSGSQTQYF

V gene: TRBV6-5
clone size: NA
J gene: TRBJ2-7
CDR3 length: 15
D gene: TRBD2
CDR3 DNA: TGTGCCAGCAGTGTGACTAGCGGGAGTAGGTACGAGCAGTACTTC
CDR3 protein: CASSVTSGSRYEQYF

V gene: TRBV6-6
clone size: NA
J gene: TRBJ1-2
CDR3 length: 13
D gene: TRBD1
CDR3 DNA: TGTGCCAGCAGTACCCAGACAGGGTTTGGCTACACCTTC
CDR3 protein: CASSTQTGFGYTF

V gene: TRBV5-1
clone size: NA
J gene: TRBJ1-1
CDR3 length: 15
D gene: NA
CDR3 DNA: TGCGCCAGCAGCCACATCCCAGAGGGGAACACTGAAGCTTTCTTT
CDR3 protein: CASSHIPEGNTEAFF

V gene: TRBV5-8
clone size: NA
J gene: TRBJ1-1
CDR3 length: 14
D gene: NA
CDR3 DNA: TGTGCCAGCAGCTTGGGCGCGAAGCGGGTCACGGCTTTCTTT
CDR3 protein: CASSLGAKRVTAFF

V gene: TRBV6-1
clone size: NA
J gene: TRBJ2-7
CDR3 length: 13
D gene: TRBD2
CDR3 DNA: TGTGCCGCAGCCGGGACTAACACCTACGAGCAGTACTTC
CDR3 protein: CAAAGTNTYEQYF

V gene: TRBV5-4
clone size: NA
J gene: TRBJ2-7
CDR3 length: 15
D gene: TRBD2
CDR3 DNA: TGTGCCAGCAGCTTGGTTGCTAGCGGGTTACACGAGCAGTACTTC
CDR3 protein: CASSLVASGLHEQYF

V gene: TRBV27
clone size: NA
J gene: TRBJ1-1
CDR3 length: 13
D gene: NA
CDR3 DNA: TGTGCCAGCAGTTTGACAAGGGGTACTGAAGCTTTCTTT
CDR3 protein: CASSLTRGTEAFF

V gene: TRBV7-6
clone size: NA
J gene: TRBJ2-7
CDR3 length: 14
D gene: TRBD1
CDR3 DNA: TGTGCCAGCAGCTTAGGTACAGGGGAAAGCGAGCAGTACTTC
CDR3 protein: CASSLGTGESEQYF

V gene: TRBV6-4
clone size: NA
J gene: TRBJ2-1
CDR3 length: 16
D gene: TRBD1
CDR3 DNA: TGTGCCAGCAGTGCGGACAGGGAATGGTCCTACAATGAGCAGTTCTTC
CDR3 protein: CASSADREWSYNEQFF

V gene: TRBV19
clone size: once
J gene: TRBJ2-2
CDR3 length: 16
D gene: NA
CDR3 DNA: TGTGCCAGTAAGGGCGCACCTGGGGGCGTCACCGGGGAGCTGTTTTTT
CDR3 protein: CASKGAPGGVTGELFF

V gene: TRBV5-1
clone size: NA
J gene: TRBJ2-7
CDR3 length: 14
D gene: NA
CDR3 DNA: TGCGCCAGCAGGAGATCGACCGAGAATTACGAGCAGTACTTC
CDR3 protein: CASRRSTENYEQYF

V gene: TRBV6-6
clone size: NA
J gene: TRBJ1-1
CDR3 length: 13
D gene: TRBD1
CDR3 DNA: TGTGCCAGCAGCTACGACAGGGTGGCTGAAGCTTTCTTT
CDR3 protein: CASSYDRVAEAFF

V gene: TRBV6-6
clone size: NA
J gene: TRBJ2-1
CDR3 length: 13
D gene: TRBD2
CDR3 DNA: TGTGCCAGTAGTAGGAGCGGGAGTAATGAGCAGTTCTTC
CDR3 protein: CASSRSGSNEQFF

V gene: TRBV6-5
clone size: once
J gene: TRBJ2-7
CDR3 length: 13
D gene: NA
CDR3 DNA: TGTGCCAGCAGTTTACGGTCAGCAGGAGAGCAGTACTTC
CDR3 protein: CASSLRSAGEQYF

V gene: TRBV28
clone size: NA
J gene: TRBJ2-5
CDR3 length: 12
D gene: NA
CDR3 DNA: TGTGCCAGCAGTTTGAATAGTCGGGCCCAGTACTTC
CDR3 protein: CASSLNSRAQYF